Listed below are T cell receptor beta chains from one sample, sequenced in a study of cytomegalovirus exposure and HLA in healthy donors. Sequencing used immunoSEQ multiplex PCR; TCRdb keeps in-frame clones, though not all of them. In the table there are approximately 180,000 clones, roughly 76% of which are singletons. The sample comprised PBMCs. These receptor sequences come from a woman aged 18-29 years in good health and CMV-seropositive. Each CDR3 is given with its conserved first and last residue. Fields, in order: V gene, J gene, CDR3 protein.

>TRBV28|TRBJ1-2
CASSYRGGYGYTF
>TRBV4-1|TRBJ1-4
CASSPGRGHEKLFF
>TRBV7-2|TRBJ1-2
CASSYKGGDRNYGYTF
>TRBV5-1|TRBJ2-3
CASSVGTSGGEDTQYF
>TRBV27|TRBJ2-1
CASRGAGGGAQLNNEQFF
>TRBV5-4|TRBJ2-1
CASSFPGTGYNEQFF
>TRBV15|TRBJ2-7
CATNQDRASSYEQYF
>TRBV11-3|TRBJ2-3
CASSARQGFGTDTQYF
>TRBV5-8|TRBJ2-5
CASSRDMGWETQYF
>TRBV5-4|TRBJ2-5
CASSLGGRGGQETQYF
>TRBV13|TRBJ1-3
CASSLRGSGNTIYF
>TRBV7-8|TRBJ2-7
CASSSAYEQYF
>TRBV6-1|TRBJ2-5
CASSEGWGGETQYF
>TRBV7-2|TRBJ1-2
CASSPKTGLYGYTF
>TRBV15|TRBJ2-2
CATSPGEGTMRAGELFF
>TRBV15|TRBJ1-1
CATSRGTGVGEAFF
>TRBV7-3|TRBJ1-1
CASSTGPNTEAFF
>TRBV7-9|TRBJ1-1
CSSSLRDRATEAFF
>TRBV7-9|TRBJ2-1
CANSLSGTGPYNEQFF
>TRBV6-5|TRBJ1-2
CASRGQGVIGYTF
>TRBV9|TRBJ2-1
CASSATRGGSYNEQFF
>TRBV13|TRBJ2-7
CASSVPSRGTDEQYF
>TRBV9|TRBJ2-5
CASSVRGWGPEETQYF
>TRBV29-1|TRBJ2-7
CSVGRDWEQYF
>TRBV6-5|TRBJ2-1
CASSRGGGWNEQFF
>TRBV7-3|TRBJ2-3
CASSSLAGGTDTQYF
>TRBV7-8|TRBJ1-1
CASSLVRTEAFF
>TRBV30|TRBJ2-2
CAWSGGTGELFF
>TRBV4-1|TRBJ2-7
CASSQAEGRVYEQYF
>TRBV7-9|TRBJ2-7
CASSSGTNSYEQYF
>TRBV7-2|TRBJ2-1
CASSFSPGTGVVNEQFF
>TRBV6-5|TRBJ2-5
CASSYDLGRETQYF
>TRBV7-2|TRBJ2-7
CASSLVLAGNREQYF
>TRBV7-2|TRBJ2-7
CASSLRAGGLREQYF
>TRBV21-1|TRBJ2-7
CASSKNGRSYEQYF
>TRBV29-1|TRBJ2-5
CSVVPGGRETQYF
>TRBV2|TRBJ1-2
CASSVTTDYGYTF
>TRBV10-3|TRBJ2-3
CAISVLAGELTDTQYF
>TRBV5-6|TRBJ2-1
CASSLRLAGGYNEQFF
>TRBV6-4|TRBJ2-3
CASSDGQGTDTQYF
>TRBV19|TRBJ1-5
CASTYLQGPNQPQHF
>TRBV9|TRBJ2-3
CASSVQGDSGGADTQYF
>TRBV7-3|TRBJ2-6
CASSPTTTGSGANVLTF